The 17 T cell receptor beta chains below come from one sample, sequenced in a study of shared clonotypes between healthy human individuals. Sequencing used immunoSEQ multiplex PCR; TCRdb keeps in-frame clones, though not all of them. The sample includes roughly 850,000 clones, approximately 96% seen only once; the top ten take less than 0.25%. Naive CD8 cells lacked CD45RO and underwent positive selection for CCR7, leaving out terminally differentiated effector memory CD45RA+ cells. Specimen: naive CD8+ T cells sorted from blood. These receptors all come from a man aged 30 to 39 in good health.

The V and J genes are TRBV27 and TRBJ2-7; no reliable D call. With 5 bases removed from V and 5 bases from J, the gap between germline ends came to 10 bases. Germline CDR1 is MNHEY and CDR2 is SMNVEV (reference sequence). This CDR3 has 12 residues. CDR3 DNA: TGTGCCAGCAGTCAACGACGGAACGAGCAGTACTTC. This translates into CASSQRRNEQYF.

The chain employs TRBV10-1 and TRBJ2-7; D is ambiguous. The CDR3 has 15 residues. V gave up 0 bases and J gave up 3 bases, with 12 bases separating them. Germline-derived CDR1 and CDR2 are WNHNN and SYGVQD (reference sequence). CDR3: CASSESVGRIYEQYF. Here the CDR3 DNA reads TGCGCCAGCAGTGAGTCTGTTGGCAGAATCTACGAGCAGTACTTC.

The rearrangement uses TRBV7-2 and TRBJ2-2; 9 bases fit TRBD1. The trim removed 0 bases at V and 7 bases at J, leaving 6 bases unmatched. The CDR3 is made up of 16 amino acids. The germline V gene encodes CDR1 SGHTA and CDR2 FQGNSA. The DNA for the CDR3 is TGTGCCAGCAGCTTAGCGTTGGGGACAGGGCTCGGGGAGCTGTTTTTT. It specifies CASSLALGTGLGELFF.

CDR3 bases: TGTGCCAGCAGTGGAGTACCCTACAATGAGCAGTTCTTC. Translating gives CASSGVPYNEQFF. J is TRBJ2-1 and V is TRBV27; D not resolved. V was pared by 5 bases and J by 2 bases, with 7 bases between. Per the germline V gene, CDR1 is MNHEY and CDR2 is SMNVEV (reference sequence). The CDR3 is 13 amino acids.

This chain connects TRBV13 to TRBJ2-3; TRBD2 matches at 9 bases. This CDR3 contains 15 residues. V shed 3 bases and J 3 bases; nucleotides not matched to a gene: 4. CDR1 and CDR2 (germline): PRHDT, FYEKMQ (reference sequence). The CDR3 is CASSFPTSGTDTQYF. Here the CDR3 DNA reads TGTGCCAGCAGCTTCCCGACTAGCGGAACAGATACGCAGTATTTT. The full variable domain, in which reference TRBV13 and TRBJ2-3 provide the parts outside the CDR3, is AAGVIQSPRHLIKEKRETATLKCYPIPRHDTVYWYQQGPGQDPQFLISFYEKMQSDKGSIPDRFSAQQFSDYHSELNMSSLELGDSALYFCASSFPTSGTDTQYFGPGTRLTVL.

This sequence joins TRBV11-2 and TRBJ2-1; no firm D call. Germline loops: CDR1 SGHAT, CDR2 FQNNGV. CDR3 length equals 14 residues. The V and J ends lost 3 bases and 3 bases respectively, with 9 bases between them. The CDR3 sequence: CASSFEEIYNEQFF. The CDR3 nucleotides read TGTGCCAGCAGCTTCGAGGAAATCTACAATGAGCAGTTCTTC.

The CDR3 region is CASSKTGERSTDTQYF. CDR3 DNA sequence: TGTGCCAGCAGCAAGACGGGAGAACGAAGCACAGATACGCAGTATTTT. This chain links TRBV13 with TRBJ2-3; TRBD2 might be the D (6 bases). Per the germline V gene, CDR1 is PRHDT and CDR2 is FYEKMQ (reference sequence). V was cut by 5 bases and J by 0 bases, with 15 bases left in between. This CDR3 comprises 16 residues.

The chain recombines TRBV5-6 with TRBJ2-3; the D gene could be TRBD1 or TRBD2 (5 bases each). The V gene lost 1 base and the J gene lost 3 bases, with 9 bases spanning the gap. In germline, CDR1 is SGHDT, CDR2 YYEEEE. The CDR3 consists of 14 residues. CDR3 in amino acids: CASSLNGATDTQYF. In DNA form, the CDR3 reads TGTGCCAGCAGCTTGAACGGGGCTACAGATACGCAGTATTTT.

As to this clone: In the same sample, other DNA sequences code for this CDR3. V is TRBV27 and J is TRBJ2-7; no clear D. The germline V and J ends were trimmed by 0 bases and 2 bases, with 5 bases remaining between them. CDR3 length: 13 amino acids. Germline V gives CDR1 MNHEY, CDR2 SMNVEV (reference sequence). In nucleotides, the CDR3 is TGTGCCAGCAGTTTATCCCCCCCCTACGAGCAGTACTTC. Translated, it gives CASSLSPPYEQYF.

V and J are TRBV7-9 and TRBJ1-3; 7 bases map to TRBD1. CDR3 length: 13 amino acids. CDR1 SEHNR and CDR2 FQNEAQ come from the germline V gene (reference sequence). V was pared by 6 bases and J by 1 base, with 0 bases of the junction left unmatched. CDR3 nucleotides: TGTGCCAGCAGGACAGGGTCTGGAAACACCATATATTTT. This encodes CASRTGSGNTIYF.

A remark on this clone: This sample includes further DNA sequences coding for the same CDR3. The CDR3 coding sequence is TGCGCCAGCAGCCACGGGACTAGCGGTTCCTACGAGCAGTACTTC. It codes for CASSHGTSGSYEQYF. The chain couples TRBV4-1 to TRBJ2-7; TRBD2 matches 11 bases. The CDR3 extends over 15 amino acids. CDR1 is MGHRA, CDR2 YSYEKL, per germline. The junction had 2 bases not matched to a gene; V was cut back by 3 bases and J by 1 base.

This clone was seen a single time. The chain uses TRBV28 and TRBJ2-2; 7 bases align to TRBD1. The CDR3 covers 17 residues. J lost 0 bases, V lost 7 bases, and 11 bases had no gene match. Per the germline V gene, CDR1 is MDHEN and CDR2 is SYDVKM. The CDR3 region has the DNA TGTGCCAGCACTGAAGACTTGGGACAGACGAACACCGGGGAGCTGTTTTTT. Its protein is CASTEDLGQTNTGELFF.

CDR3 amino acids: CASSPPSGRVSSYNEQFF. CDR3 in DNA: TGTGCCAGCTCACCACCTAGCGGGAGGGTGAGCTCCTACAATGAGCAGTTCTTC. The V gene is TRBV18, the J gene TRBJ2-1, with 11 nucleotides matching TRBD2. CDR3 length equals 18 residues. V was clipped by 0 bases and J by 0 bases; unmatched bases: 4. Germline CDR1 reads KGHSH; CDR2 reads LQKENI.

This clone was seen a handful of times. The CDR3 bases are TGTGCCAGCAGTTCTTTGGCGGACACTGAAGCTTTCTTT. Translation: CASSSLADTEAFF. The V gene is TRBV7-9, the J gene TRBJ1-1; D remains unclear. The V end lost 6 bases, the J end lost 3 bases, and 11 bases lay between the germline ends. The CDR3 runs to 13 residues. The germline CDR1 and CDR2 sequences are SEHNR and FQNEAQ (reference sequence).

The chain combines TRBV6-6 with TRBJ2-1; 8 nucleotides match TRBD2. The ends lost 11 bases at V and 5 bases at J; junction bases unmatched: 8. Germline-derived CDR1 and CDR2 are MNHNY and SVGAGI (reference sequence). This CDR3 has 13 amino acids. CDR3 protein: CAGGLGMDNEQFF. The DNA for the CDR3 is TGTGCCGGGGGACTAGGGATGGACAATGAGCAGTTCTTC.

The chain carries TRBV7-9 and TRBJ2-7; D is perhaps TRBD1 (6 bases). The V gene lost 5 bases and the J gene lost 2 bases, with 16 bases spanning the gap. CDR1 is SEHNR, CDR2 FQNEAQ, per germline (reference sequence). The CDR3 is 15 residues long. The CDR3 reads CASSPPSTGPYEQYF. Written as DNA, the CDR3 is TGTGCCAGCAGCCCCCCCTCCACAGGGCCCTACGAGCAGTACTTC.

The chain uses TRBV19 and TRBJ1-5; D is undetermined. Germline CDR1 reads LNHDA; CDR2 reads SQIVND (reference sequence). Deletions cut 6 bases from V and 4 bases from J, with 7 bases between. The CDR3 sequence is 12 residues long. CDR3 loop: CASRTENQPQHF. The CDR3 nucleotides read TGTGCCAGTAGAACAGAAAATCAGCCCCAGCATTTT.